These 8 T cell receptor beta chains share one sample of origin, sequenced in a study of blood T cell repertoires in COVID-19 (dated by TCRdb to about 2020). Receptors were amplified or captured by the immunoSEQ multiplex PCR assay. TCRdb obtained this table from immuneACCESS and retained in-frame rearrangements with V and J assigned. These tables miss some clones; where compared with another copy, unresolved V genes account for less than half of the shortfall, and the remainder is unexplained. This sample is represented by some 160,000 clones; about 77% of them were singletons. In total, the top ten clones hold 4.2% of the sample. The source material was peripheral blood. The source of these receptors is a man aged 55 to 70 with acute or convalescent COVID-19.

This clone was observed a single time. The J gene is TRBJ2-2, the V gene TRBV5-1; D gene ambiguous. The ends were cut back, 0 bases at V and 2 bases at J, with 11 bases in the middle. This CDR3 contains 16 residues. CDR1 is SGHRS and CDR2 is YFSETQ in the germline V gene. The CDR3 sequence is CASSLGANHNTGELFF. The DNA for the CDR3 is TGCGCCAGCAGCTTGGGAGCGAACCACAACACCGGGGAGCTGTTTTTT. Filled out from reference TRBV5-1 and TRBJ2-2, the complete variable domain reads KAGVTQTPRYLIKTRGQQVTLSCSPISGHRSVSWYQQTPGQGLQFLFEYFSETQRNKGNFPGRFSGRQFSNSRSEMNVSTLELGDSALYLCASSLGANHNTGELFFGEGSRLTVL.

The V and J genes are TRBV6-6 and TRBJ1-4; D is possibly TRBD1 (6 bases). Trimming stripped 6 bases from V and 7 bases from J, with 18 bases between. Germline values: CDR1 MNHNY, CDR2 SVGAGI (reference sequence). The CDR3 runs to 15 residues. CDR3 nucleotide sequence: TGTGCCAGCAGGTTGGACAGTTCGGGGGGTGAAAAACTGTTTTTT. Protein sequence: CASRLDSSGGEKLFF.

The chain combines TRBV6-5 with TRBJ2-1; 12 positions agree with TRBD1. The CDR3 contains 16 residues. Germline loops: CDR1 MNHEY, CDR2 SVGAGI. The J segment lost 8 bases and the V segment lost 0 bases, leaving 5 bases of the junction unmatched. The CDR3 DNA reads TGTGCCAGCAGTTACTCGGGGACAGGGGGCCTAGATGAGCAGTTCTTC. Encoded protein: CASSYSGTGGLDEQFF.

This clone was counted once. The CDR3 spells CASSLLAETYEQYF. The CDR3, as DNA: TGTGCCAGCAGTTTACTAGCGGAGACTTACGAGCAGTACTTC. This chain joins TRBV6-5 and TRBJ2-7; 8 nucleotides line up with TRBD2. J was trimmed by 4 bases and V by 4 bases; bases with no gene match: 6. The CDR3 covers 14 residues. CDR1 and CDR2 from the germline V gene are MNHEY and SVGAGI.

The chain has TRBV6-2 or TRBV6-3 and TRBJ2-3, with 11 bases fitting TRBD2. The CDR3 is 18 amino acids. With V trimmed by 2 bases and J by 1 base, 8 bases remained unmatched. Germline V CDR1 and CDR2: MNHEY, SVGEGT. This CDR3 reads CASSYTQLAGVGTDTQYF. The CDR3 region has the DNA TGTGCCAGCAGTTACACACAACTAGCGGGAGTCGGCACAGATACGCAGTATTTT.

The chain couples TRBV28 to TRBJ2-6; 7 bases are shared with TRBD1. The V and J ends lost 6 bases and 10 bases, in that order; junction bases with no gene match: 6. This CDR3 comprises 13 residues. CDR1 MDHEN and CDR2 SYDVKM come from the germline V gene. CDR3 loop: CASSPGQTNVLTF. CDR3 DNA sequence: TGTGCCAGCAGCCCGGGACAGACTAACGTCCTGACTTTC.

This chain joins TRBV6-5 and TRBJ1-3; possibly TRBD1 for D (5 bases). Between the trimmed V and J ends, which lost 5 bases and 0 bases, there was a span of 11 bases. CDR3 length: 15 amino acids. Germline V gene sequence: CDR1 MNHEY, CDR2 SVGAGI. The CDR3 is CASSRTGSSGNTIYF. The CDR3 DNA reads as TGTGCCAGCAGTAGAACAGGAAGCTCTGGAAACACCATATATTTT.

This chain connects TRBV29-1 to TRBJ2-1, with 14 nucleotides matching TRBD2. V was clipped by 5 bases and J by 1 base; unmatched bases: 1. The germline V gene encodes CDR1 SQVTM and CDR2 ANQGSEA. The CDR3 is 15 amino acids. The CDR3 sequence: CSVRLAGGSYNEQFF. The CDR3 DNA sequence: TGCAGCGTTCGACTAGCGGGAGGGTCCTACAATGAGCAGTTCTTC.